These 2 T cell receptor beta chains came from one sample sequenced in a study of tissue T cells after allogeneic stem cell transplantation. Only in-frame clones appear in the TCRdb table, and some are missing; sequencing was by immunoSEQ multiplex PCR. The sample gives roughly 1,400 clones, about 50% of which show up once; around 48% is in the top ten. Time point specified: mouse harvest day 14 after allogeneic transplant. Mouse grafts combined 10^7 T-cell-depleted bone marrow cells with 10^6 splenic CD5+ T cells. The sample consisted of spleen. All receptors derive from a female BALB/c mouse given C57BL/6 T cells with graft-versus-host disease after an allogeneic hematopoietic cell transplant.

In its sample, this clone was seen a few times. Mouse germline and gene names are used. The missing CDR3 end, 1 residue past where the read stops, is filled in from the germline J gene. V usage is TRBV13-3 and J usage is TRBJ2-5; 14 bases fit TRBD2. V lost 7 bases to trimming and J lost 4 bases; unmatched junction nucleotides: 8. Germline assignment: CDR1 NNHDY and CDR2 SYVADS. This CDR3 contains 16 residues. The CDR3 sequence is CASGGGLGGREDTQYF. The DNA read from the CDR3 is TGTGCCAGCGGTGGGGGACTGGGGGGGCGCGAAGACACCCAGTAC.

As to this clone: These gene names are mouse names. The read halts 1 residue ahead of the CDR3 end, with the missing end drawn from the germline J gene. The chain uses TRBV12-2 and TRBJ2-1, with D perhaps matching TRBD1 (6 bases). V dropped 2 bases and J dropped 8 bases, with 18 bases sitting between them. CDR3 size: 15 residues. CDR1 and CDR2 from the germline V gene are SGHLS and HYDKME. CDR3 loop: CASSPSGTPLSEQFF. The covered CDR3 bases are TGTGCCAGCTCTCCCTCCGGGACACCTCTTTCTGAGCAGTTC.